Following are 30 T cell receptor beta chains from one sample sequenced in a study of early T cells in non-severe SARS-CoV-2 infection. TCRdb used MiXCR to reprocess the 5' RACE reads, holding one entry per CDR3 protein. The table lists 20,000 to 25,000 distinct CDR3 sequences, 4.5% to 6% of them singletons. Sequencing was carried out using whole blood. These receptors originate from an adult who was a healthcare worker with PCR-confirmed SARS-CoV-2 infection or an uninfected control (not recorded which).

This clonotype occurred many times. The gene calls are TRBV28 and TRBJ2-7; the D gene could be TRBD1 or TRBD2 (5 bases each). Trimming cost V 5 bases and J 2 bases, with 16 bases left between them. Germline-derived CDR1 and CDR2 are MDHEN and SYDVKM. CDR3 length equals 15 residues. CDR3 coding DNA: TGTGCCAGCAGTGACGGGACGGTCAATCCCTACGAGCAGTACTTC. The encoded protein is CASSDGTVNPYEQYF.

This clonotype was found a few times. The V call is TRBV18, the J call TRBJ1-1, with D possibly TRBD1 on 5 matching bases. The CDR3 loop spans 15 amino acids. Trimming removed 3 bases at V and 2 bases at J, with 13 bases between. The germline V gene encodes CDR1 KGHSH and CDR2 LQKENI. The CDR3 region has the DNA TGTGCCAGCTCACCGGTCACAGGCGTAAACACTGAAGCTTTCTTT. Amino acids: CASSPVTGVNTEAFF.

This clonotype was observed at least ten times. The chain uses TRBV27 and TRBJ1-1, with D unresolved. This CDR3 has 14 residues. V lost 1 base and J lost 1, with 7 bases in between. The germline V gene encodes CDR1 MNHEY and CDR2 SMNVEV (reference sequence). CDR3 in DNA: TGTGCCAGCAGTTTATTAAGACAGAACACTGAAGCTTTCTTT. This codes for CASSLLRQNTEAFF.

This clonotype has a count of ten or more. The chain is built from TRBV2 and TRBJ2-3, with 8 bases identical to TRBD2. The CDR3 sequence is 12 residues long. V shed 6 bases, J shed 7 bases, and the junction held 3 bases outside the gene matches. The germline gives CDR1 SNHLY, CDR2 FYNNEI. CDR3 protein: CASSISGNTQYF. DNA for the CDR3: TGTGCCAGCAGCATTAGCGGGAATACGCAGTATTTT.

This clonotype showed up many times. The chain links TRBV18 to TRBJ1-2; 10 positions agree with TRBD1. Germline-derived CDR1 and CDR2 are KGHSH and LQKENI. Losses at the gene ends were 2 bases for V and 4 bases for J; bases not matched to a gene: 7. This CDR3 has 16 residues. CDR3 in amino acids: CASSPEGQGLFYGYTF. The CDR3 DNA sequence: TGTGCCAGCTCACCAGAGGGACAGGGGTTATTCTATGGCTACACCTTC.

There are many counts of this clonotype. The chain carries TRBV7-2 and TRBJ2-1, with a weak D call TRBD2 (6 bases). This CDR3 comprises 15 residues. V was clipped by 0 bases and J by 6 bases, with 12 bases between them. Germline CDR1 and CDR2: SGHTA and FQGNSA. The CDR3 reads CASSLASGGSNEQFF. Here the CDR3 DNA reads TGTGCCAGCAGCTTAGCTAGCGGAGGAAGCAATGAGCAGTTCTTC.

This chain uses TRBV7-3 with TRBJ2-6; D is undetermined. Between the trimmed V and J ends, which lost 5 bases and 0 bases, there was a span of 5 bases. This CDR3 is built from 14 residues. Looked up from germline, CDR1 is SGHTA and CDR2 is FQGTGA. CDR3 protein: CASSNHSGANVLTF. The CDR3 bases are TGTGCCAGCAGCAATCACTCTGGGGCCAACGTCCTGACTTTC. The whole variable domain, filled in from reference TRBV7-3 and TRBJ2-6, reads GAGVSQTPSNKVTEKGKYVELRCDPISGHTALYWYRQSLGQGPEFLIYFQGTGAADDSGLPNDRFFAVRPEGSVSTLKIQRTERGDSAVYLCASSNHSGANVLTFGAGSRLTVL.

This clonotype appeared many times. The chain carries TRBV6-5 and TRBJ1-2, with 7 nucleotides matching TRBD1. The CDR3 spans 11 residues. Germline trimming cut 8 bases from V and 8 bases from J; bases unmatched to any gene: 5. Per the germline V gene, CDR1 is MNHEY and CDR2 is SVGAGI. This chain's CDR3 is CASRQGGGYTF. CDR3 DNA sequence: TGTGCCAGCCGGCAGGGGGGAGGCTACACCTTC.

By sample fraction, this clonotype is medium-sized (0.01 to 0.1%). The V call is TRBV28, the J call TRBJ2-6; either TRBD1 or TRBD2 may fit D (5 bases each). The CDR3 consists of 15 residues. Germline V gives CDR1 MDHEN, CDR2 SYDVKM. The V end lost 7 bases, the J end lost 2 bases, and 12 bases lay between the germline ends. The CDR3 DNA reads TGTGCCAGCACCGCTAGGGGACCTGGGGCCAACGTCCTGACTTTC. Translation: CASTARGPGANVLTF.

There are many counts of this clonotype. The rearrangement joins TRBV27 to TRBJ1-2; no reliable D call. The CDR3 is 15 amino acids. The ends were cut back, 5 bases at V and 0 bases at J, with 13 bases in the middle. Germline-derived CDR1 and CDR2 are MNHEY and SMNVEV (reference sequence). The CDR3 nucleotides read TGTGCCAGCAGTAGTAGACCAGTTCCTAACTATGGCTACACCTTC. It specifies CASSSRPVPNYGYTF.

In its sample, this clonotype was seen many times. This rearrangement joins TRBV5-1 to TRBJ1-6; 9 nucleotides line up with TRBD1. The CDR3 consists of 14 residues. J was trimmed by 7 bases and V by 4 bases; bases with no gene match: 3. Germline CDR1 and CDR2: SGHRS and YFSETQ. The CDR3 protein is CASSPGQGNSPLHF. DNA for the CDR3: TGCGCCAGCAGCCCCGGACAGGGGAATTCACCCCTCCACTTT.

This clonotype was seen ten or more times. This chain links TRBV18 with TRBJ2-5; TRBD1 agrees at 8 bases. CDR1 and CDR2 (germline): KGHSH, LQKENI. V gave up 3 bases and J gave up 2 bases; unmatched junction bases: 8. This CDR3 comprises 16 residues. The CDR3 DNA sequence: TGTGCCAGCTCACCGGGTATCACAGGGGGACAAGAGACCCAGTACTTC. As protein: CASSPGITGGQETQYF.

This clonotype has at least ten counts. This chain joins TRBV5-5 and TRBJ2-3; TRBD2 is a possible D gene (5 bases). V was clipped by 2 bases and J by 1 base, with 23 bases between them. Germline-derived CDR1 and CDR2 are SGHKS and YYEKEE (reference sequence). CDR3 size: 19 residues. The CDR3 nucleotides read TGTGCCAGCAGCTTCGCGGGCTCTTCATTCGATTTCGGCACAGATACGCAGTATTTT. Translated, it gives CASSFAGSSFDFGTDTQYF.

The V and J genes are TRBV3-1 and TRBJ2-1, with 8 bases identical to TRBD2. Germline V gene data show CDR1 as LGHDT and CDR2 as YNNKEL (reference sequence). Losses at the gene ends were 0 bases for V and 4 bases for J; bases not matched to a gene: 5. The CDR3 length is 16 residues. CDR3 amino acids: CASSQDASGGYNEQFF. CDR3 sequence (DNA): TGTGCCAGCAGCCAAGACGCCAGCGGGGGTTACAATGAGCAGTTCTTC.

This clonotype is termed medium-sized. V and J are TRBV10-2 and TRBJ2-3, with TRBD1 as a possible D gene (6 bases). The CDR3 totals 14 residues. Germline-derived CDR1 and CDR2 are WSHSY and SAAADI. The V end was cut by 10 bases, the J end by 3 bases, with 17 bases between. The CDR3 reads CATVHGGRTDTQYF. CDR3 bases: TGCGCCACCGTCCATGGGGGCCGGACAGATACGCAGTATTTT.

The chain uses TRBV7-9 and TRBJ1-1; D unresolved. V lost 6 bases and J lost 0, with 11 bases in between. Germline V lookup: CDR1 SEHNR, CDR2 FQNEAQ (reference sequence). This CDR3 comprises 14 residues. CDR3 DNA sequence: TGTGCCAGCAGTCCGGACGGATTGAACACTGAAGCTTTCTTT. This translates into CASSPDGLNTEAFF.

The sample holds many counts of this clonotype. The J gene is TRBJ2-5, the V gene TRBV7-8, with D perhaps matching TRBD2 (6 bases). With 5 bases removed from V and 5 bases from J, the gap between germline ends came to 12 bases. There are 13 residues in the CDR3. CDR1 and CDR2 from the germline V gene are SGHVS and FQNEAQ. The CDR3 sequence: CASSSRLGETQYF. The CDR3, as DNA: TGTGCCAGCAGCAGCCGACTAGGGGAGACCCAGTACTTC.

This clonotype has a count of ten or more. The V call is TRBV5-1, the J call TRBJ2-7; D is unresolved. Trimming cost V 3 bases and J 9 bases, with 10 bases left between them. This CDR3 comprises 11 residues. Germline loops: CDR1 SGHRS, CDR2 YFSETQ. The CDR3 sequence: CASSSSGPQYF. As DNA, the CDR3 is TGCGCCAGCAGCTCCTCTGGGCCGCAGTACTTC.

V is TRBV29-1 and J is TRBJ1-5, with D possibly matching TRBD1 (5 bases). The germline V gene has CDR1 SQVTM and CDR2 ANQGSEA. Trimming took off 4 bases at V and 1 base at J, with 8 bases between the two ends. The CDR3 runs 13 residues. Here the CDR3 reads CSVVGDSNQPQHF. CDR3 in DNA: TGCAGCGTTGTAGGGGACAGCAATCAGCCCCAGCATTTT.

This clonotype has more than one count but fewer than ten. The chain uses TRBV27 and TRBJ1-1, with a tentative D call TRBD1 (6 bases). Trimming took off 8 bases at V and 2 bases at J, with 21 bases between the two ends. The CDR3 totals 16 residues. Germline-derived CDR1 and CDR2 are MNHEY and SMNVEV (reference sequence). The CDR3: CASSPDRTLLNTEAFF. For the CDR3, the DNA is TGTGCCAGCTCTCCCGACAGGACCCTCCTTAACACTGAAGCTTTCTTT.

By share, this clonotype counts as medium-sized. The CDR3 region has the DNA TGTGCCAGCAGCCAAAGCACAGATACGCAGTATTTT. This sequence encodes CASSQSTDTQYF. The gene calls are TRBV27 and TRBJ2-3, with D hard to call. Deletions cut 6 bases from V and 0 bases from J, with 4 bases between. The CDR3 loop spans 12 amino acids. Germline CDR1 MNHEY, CDR2 SMNVEV (reference sequence).

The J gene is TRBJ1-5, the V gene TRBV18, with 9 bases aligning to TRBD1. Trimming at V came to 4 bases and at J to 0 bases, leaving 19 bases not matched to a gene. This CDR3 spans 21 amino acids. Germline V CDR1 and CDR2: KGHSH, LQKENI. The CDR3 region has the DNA TGTGCCAGCTCACGACCCAACTGGGACAGGGAACGGCAGAATAGCAATCAGCCCCAGCATTTT. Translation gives CASSRPNWDRERQNSNQPQHF.

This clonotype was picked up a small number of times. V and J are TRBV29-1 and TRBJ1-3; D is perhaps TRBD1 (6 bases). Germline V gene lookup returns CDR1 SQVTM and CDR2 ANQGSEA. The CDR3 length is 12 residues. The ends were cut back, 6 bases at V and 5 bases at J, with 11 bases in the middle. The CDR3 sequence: CSVGDTRNTIYF. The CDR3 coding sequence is TGCAGCGTGGGGGACACGCGAAACACCATATATTTT.

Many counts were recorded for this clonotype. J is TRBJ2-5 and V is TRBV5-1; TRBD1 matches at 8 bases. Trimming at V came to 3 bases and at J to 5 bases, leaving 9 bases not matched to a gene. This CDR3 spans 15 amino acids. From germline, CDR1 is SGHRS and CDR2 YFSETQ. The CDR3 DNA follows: TGCGCCAGCAGCTCAGGGGCAGGGGGCGAGGAGACCCAGTACTTC. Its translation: CASSSGAGGEETQYF.

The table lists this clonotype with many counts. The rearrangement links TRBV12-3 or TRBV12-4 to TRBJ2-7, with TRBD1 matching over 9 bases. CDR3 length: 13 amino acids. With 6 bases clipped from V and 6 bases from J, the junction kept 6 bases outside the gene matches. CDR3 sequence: CASRREQGAEQYF. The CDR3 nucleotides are TGTGCCAGCAGACGTGAACAGGGGGCCGAGCAGTACTTC.

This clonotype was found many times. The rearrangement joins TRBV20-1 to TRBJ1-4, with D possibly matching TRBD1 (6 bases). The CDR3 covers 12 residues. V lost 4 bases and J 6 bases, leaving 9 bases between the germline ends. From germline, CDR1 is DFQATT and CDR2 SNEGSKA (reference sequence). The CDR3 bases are TGCAGTGCTATTAGGGGGGATGAAAAACTGTTTTTT. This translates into CSAIRGDEKLFF.

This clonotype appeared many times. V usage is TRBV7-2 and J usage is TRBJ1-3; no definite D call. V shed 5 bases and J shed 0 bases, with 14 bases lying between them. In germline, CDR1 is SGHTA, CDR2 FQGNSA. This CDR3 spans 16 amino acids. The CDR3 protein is CASSLRASSSGNTIYF. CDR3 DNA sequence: TGTGCCAGCAGCCTCAGAGCGTCAAGCTCTGGAAACACCATATATTTT.

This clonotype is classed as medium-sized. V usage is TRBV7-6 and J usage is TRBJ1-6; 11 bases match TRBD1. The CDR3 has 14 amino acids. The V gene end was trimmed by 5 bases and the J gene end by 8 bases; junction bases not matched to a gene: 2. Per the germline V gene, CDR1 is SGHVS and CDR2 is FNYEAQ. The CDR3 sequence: CASSLGQGDSPLHF. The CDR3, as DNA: TGTGCCAGCAGCCTGGGACAGGGGGATTCACCCCTCCACTTT.

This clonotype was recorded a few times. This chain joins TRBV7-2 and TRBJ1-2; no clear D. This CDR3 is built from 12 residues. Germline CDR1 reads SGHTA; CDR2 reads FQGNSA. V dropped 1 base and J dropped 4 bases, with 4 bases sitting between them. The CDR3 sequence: CASSLDGYGYTF. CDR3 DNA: TGTGCCAGCAGCTTAGACGGCTATGGCTACACCTTC.

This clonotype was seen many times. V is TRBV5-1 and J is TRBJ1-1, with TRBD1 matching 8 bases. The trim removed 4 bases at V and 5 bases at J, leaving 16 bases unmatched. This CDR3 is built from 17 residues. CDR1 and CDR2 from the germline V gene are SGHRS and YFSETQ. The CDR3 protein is CASSPGGGQVYGTEAFF. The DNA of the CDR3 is TGCGCCAGCAGCCCTGGTGGGGGACAGGTCTACGGTACTGAAGCTTTCTTT.